This T cell receptor (beta chain) was observed in a study of shared clonotypes between healthy human individuals. The data were produced by immunoSEQ multiplex PCR, yet TCRdb's version contains in-frame clones alone and is incomplete. The sample holds about 680,000 clones, around 73% seen once. This clone has a single count. This CDR3 comprises 14 residues. Trimming removed 4 bases from V and 5 bases from J, with 12 bases in between. Looked up from germline, CDR1 is SSHAT and CDR2 is FNYEAQ (reference sequence). J is TRBJ2-1 and V is TRBV7-7; D call uncertain. The receptor comes from a woman in her twenties or thirties in good health. What was sequenced was memory CD4+ T cells sorted from blood. Indicated subset: CD45RA-negative fraction. The DNA of the CDR3 is TGTGCCAGCAGCTCCGATACGGTGAACAATGAGCAGTTCTTC. Translation: CASSSDTVNNEQFF.